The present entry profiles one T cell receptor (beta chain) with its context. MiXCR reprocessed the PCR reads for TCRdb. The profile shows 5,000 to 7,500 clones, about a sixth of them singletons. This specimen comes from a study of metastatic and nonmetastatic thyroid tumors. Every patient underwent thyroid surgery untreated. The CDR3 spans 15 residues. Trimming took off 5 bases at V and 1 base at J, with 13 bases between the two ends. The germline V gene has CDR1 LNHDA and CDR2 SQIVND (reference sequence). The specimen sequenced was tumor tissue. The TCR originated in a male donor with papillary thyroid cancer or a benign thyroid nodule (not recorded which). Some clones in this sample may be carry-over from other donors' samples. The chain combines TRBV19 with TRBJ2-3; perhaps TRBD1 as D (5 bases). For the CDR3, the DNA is TGTGCCAGTAGTTATACCCAAGGGGGCACAGATACGCAGTATTTT. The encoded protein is CASSYTQGGTDTQYF.